This T cell receptor (beta chain) was found in a study of blood T cell repertoires in COVID-19. Study as a whole: Acute-phase and convalescent COVID-19 samples originated in the United States, Italy and Spain. The analysed material was cDNA or gDNA that came from T cells, B-cell-depleted T cells, or PBMCs.

Authors' methods: Researchers report that nucleated cell counts were estimated from reference gene primer amplification. Profiled with immunoSEQ multiplex PCR; TCRdb holds only in-frame clones, not every one. The D gene and trimming were derived from the DNA, and the V and J assignments and clone size from that table. The profile shows about 320,000 clones, about 86% of them singletons. The CDR3 contains 13 residues. V dropped 4 bases and J dropped 7; count of bases not matched to a gene: 4. Germline V gene data show CDR1 as ENHRY and CDR2 as SYGVKD. The TCR was taken from a woman aged 45-59 years with acute or convalescent COVID-19. The sample comprised peripheral blood. The chain links TRBV10-3 to TRBJ2-4; 7 nucleotides match TRBD1. The CDR3 DNA reads as TGTGCCATCAGTGTAGGCAGGGGGAACATTCAGTACTTC. Translating it yields CAISVGRGNIQYF.